This TCR beta chain was recovered during a study of T-cell memory formation after mild COVID-19. Looking at the study overall: TCR clusters showed largely donor specificity.

TCR alpha and TCR beta cDNA libraries carrying sample barcodes and UMIs were produced by 5'RACE using constant-segment primers. MiXCR, applied by TCRdb to the 5' RACE reads, yields one record per CDR3 protein. The table includes 400,000 to 500,000 distinct CDR3 sequences, around 20% detected once. A word on this clonotype: Its antigen is as yet unknown.

The CDR3 totals 18 residues. Whole-study findings and limits: CD4+ contracting clones lay mainly in CM and EM, CD8+ ones in EMRA.

Sequenced input: PBMCs or a T cell subset sorted from them (not recorded which). The chain joins TRBV1 to TRBJ2-1; TRBD2 is the table's D call and was not checked against the DNA. TRBV1 is given as a pseudogene. This TCR was recovered from an adult woman who had mild COVID-19 (a few samples of this study predate the infection). Cell type and time point are not known. The CDR3 DNA is TGCACCAGCAGCCTCGGGAGGGTTGGTAGCGGGAGAGGGAATGAGCAGTTCTTC. As protein: CTSSLGRVGSGRGNEQFF.